The 31 T cell receptor beta chains reported below all come from one sample, sequenced in a study of vaccination and CD4 T cells after COVID-19. Which antigens these TCRs recognize remains unknown. Sequencing of DNA taken from cultured CD4+ T cells relied on the Oncomine TCR Beta short-read assay. TCRdb reprocessed the PCR reads with MiXCR, giving one entry per CDR3 protein. The table lists 13,000 to 15,000 distinct CDR3 sequences, around 44% of them singletons, with approximately 8.4% in the top ten. As for treatment: 10-day PBMC culture with coronavirus spike peptide pools or control peptides (ViraFEST assay). Input material: CD4+ T cells from blood, cultured in vitro. These receptors originate from a human donor who had recovered from COVID-19.

The table lists this clonotype with a few counts. The gene calls are TRBV6-2 or TRBV6-3 and TRBJ1-2; no clear D gene. V shed 3 bases and J shed 8 bases, with 7 bases lying between them. The CDR3 totals 11 residues. Germline loops: CDR1 MNHEY, CDR2 SVGEGT. CDR3 region: CASSYEIGYTF. In DNA form, the CDR3 reads TGTGCCAGCAGTTATGAGATCGGCTACACCTTC.

CDR3 sequence reads: CASSVQGNGYTF. CDR3 nucleotide sequence: TGTGCCAGCAGTGTACAGGGAAATGGCTACACCTTC. The chain recombines TRBV2 with TRBJ1-2; tentatively, D is TRBD1 (6 bases). CDR3 size: 12 residues. Germline values: CDR1 SNHLY, CDR2 FYNNEI. Trimming shortened V by 4 bases and J by 6 bases, and 9 bases separated the two germline ends.

V is TRBV6-1 and J is TRBJ2-1; TRBD1 matches at 10 bases. The germline gives CDR1 MNHNS, CDR2 SASEGT. The CDR3 has 15 residues. V dropped 6 bases and J dropped 6; count of bases not matched to a gene: 8. CDR3 bases: TGTGCCAGCAGGGCCGGGACAGGGGTGAGCAATGAGCAGTTCTTC. This sequence encodes CASRAGTGVSNEQFF.

The rearrangement uses TRBV6-2 or TRBV6-3 and TRBJ2-3; perhaps TRBD1 as D (6 bases). The V end was cut by 5 bases, the J end by 5 bases, with 14 bases between. The CDR3 sequence is 14 residues long. Germline V CDR1 and CDR2: MNHEY, SVGEGT. CDR3 sequence: CASSDQGLGDTQYF. The CDR3 DNA is TGTGCCAGCAGTGATCAGGGGCTAGGAGATACGCAGTATTTT.

This clonotype was found a few times. The chain uses TRBV20-1 and TRBJ1-1; 8 positions match TRBD1. The CDR3 is 13 residues long. The V gene's germline CDR1 is DFQATT and CDR2 SNEGSKA (reference sequence). J was trimmed by 7 bases and V by 3 bases; bases with no gene match: 7. The CDR3: CSARQDREGEAFF. CDR3 sequence (DNA): TGCAGTGCTAGGCAGGACAGGGAGGGTGAAGCTTTCTTT.

This chain joins TRBV7-2 and TRBJ2-5; D not resolved. Germline V gene data show CDR1 as SGHTA and CDR2 as FQGNSA. This CDR3 spans 15 amino acids. V was clipped by 2 bases and J by 1 base, with 11 bases between them. The CDR3 region has the DNA TGTGCCAGCAGCTTACGGTCGTCAGTCCAAGAGACCCAGTACTTC. Its translation is CASSLRSSVQETQYF.

The J gene is TRBJ2-2, the V gene TRBV2; weak D call: TRBD1 (6 bases). The CDR3 spans 15 residues. CDR1 is SNHLY and CDR2 is FYNNEI in the germline V gene. V lost 4 bases, J lost 0 bases, and 9 bases lay in between. CDR3: CASSGTVPNTGELFF. The CDR3 nucleotides are TGTGCCAGCAGTGGGACAGTCCCGAACACCGGGGAGCTGTTTTTT.

The chain recombines TRBV7-2 with TRBJ1-2; 12 bases fit TRBD1. The germline V gene encodes CDR1 SGHTA and CDR2 FQGNSA. CDR3 size: 15 residues. The V and J ends lost 2 bases and 10 bases, in that order; junction bases with no gene match: 8. The CDR3 nucleotides read TGTGCCAGCAGCTTAACCGGGACAGGGGGCTCTCTCTACACCTTC. This codes for CASSLTGTGGSLYTF.

V is TRBV20-1 and J is TRBJ1-2; TRBD1 aligns across 10 bases. V lost 3 bases and J lost 4; bases outside the gene matches: 11. The CDR3 spans 16 residues. CDR1 is DFQATT, CDR2 SNEGSKA, per germline (reference sequence). CDR3 loop: CSARKTGGVPLYGYTF. As DNA, the CDR3 is TGCAGTGCTAGGAAGACAGGGGGCGTCCCCCTCTATGGCTACACCTTC.

J is TRBJ1-6 and V is TRBV6-2 or TRBV6-3; D gene uncertain. The V end was cut by 5 bases, the J end by 0 bases, with 23 bases between. This CDR3 comprises 20 residues. CDR1 and CDR2 from the germline V gene are MNHEY and SVGEGT. The CDR3 here is CASSNKLWVIWSSYNSPLHF. For the CDR3, the DNA is TGTGCCAGCAGTAACAAACTCTGGGTCATCTGGAGCTCCTATAATTCACCCCTCCACTTT.

The J gene is TRBJ1-2, the V gene TRBV12-3 or TRBV12-4; 11 nucleotides align to TRBD1. The CDR3 has 14 residues. V was pared by 4 bases and J by 5 bases, with 3 bases of the junction left unmatched. The CDR3 DNA is TGTGCCAGCAGTTATGGACAGGGGGCATATGGCTACACCTTC. Translated, it gives CASSYGQGAYGYTF.

This clonotype turned up a few times. V and J are TRBV2 and TRBJ1-5; no clear D. With 3 bases removed from V and 0 bases from J, the gap between germline ends came to 6 bases. The CDR3 sequence is 14 residues long. Germline V gene data show CDR1 as SNHLY and CDR2 as FYNNEI. The CDR3 coding sequence is TGTGCCAGCAGTGAGGCGTATAGCAATCAGCCCCAGCATTTT. This encodes CASSEAYSNQPQHF.

This clonotype was recorded once. The chain is built from TRBV7-2 and TRBJ1-2; D call uncertain. The ends were cut back, 5 bases at V and 9 bases at J, with 13 bases in the middle. The CDR3 spans 12 residues. Germline V gene lookup returns CDR1 SGHTA and CDR2 FQGNSA. The CDR3 loop reads CASSPPAMSYTF. CDR3 nucleotide sequence: TGTGCCAGCAGCCCCCCGGCGATGAGCTACACCTTC.

The chain links TRBV4-3 to TRBJ2-5, with 8 positions matching TRBD1. J lost 5 bases, V lost 1 base, and 9 bases had no gene match. The length of the CDR3 is 16 residues. Germline V lookup: CDR1 LGHNA, CDR2 YSLEER. The CDR3: CASSQGLQGALETQYF. The CDR3, as DNA: TGCGCCAGCAGCCAAGGATTGCAGGGGGCGCTGGAGACCCAGTACTTC.

This chain connects TRBV10-2 to TRBJ2-5; D is unresolved. Trimming removed 1 base at V and 5 bases at J, with 2 bases between. Germline loops: CDR1 WSHSY, CDR2 SAAADI. The CDR3 has 11 residues. The CDR3 sequence: CASSELETQYF. CDR3 sequence (DNA): TGCGCCAGCAGTGAGTTGGAGACCCAGTACTTC.

This sequence joins TRBV30 and TRBJ1-6, with TRBD1 as a possible D gene (6 bases). V lost 2 bases, J lost 7 bases, and 9 bases lay in between. Germline V lookup: CDR1 GTSNPN, CDR2 SVGIG (reference sequence). CDR3 size: 13 residues. The CDR3 loop reads CAWSPQGNSPLHF. In nucleotides, the CDR3 is TGTGCCTGGAGTCCGCAGGGGAATTCACCCCTCCACTTT.

The chain joins TRBV20-1 to TRBJ2-3; 8 bases agree with TRBD2. CDR1 DFQATT and CDR2 SNEGSKA come from the germline V gene (reference sequence). V gave up 0 bases and J gave up 4 bases; unmatched junction bases: 6. This CDR3 has 15 residues. CDR3 nucleotides: TGCAGTGCTAGAGATTACGGGGGGGCCCCAGATACGCAGTATTTT. Protein product: CSARDYGGAPDTQYF.

This rearrangement joins TRBV5-1 to TRBJ2-7; D may match TRBD1 or TRBD2 (5 bases each). With 1 base removed from V and 0 bases from J, the gap between germline ends came to 11 bases. This CDR3 has 15 amino acids. Germline CDR1 SGHRS, CDR2 YFSETQ. CDR3 DNA: TGCGCCAGCAGCTTGCTGGCAGGGAGCTCCTACGAGCAGTACTTC. Translation: CASSLLAGSSYEQYF.

The CDR3 DNA is TGCAGTGCCCCAAACCCGGGACGGCCCTACGAGCAGTACTTC. Translating gives CSAPNPGRPYEQYF. The chain couples TRBV20-1 to TRBJ2-7; tentatively, D is TRBD1 or TRBD2 (5 bases each). The CDR3 has 14 amino acids. CDR1 and CDR2 from the germline V gene are DFQATT and SNEGSKA (reference sequence). V shed 6 bases and J shed 2 bases, with 17 bases lying between them.

This clonotype was counted a few times. The rearrangement uses TRBV20-1 and TRBJ1-6, with a possible D match to TRBD1 (6 bases). The CDR3 has 14 residues. The germline V and J ends were trimmed by 6 bases and 7 bases, with 16 bases remaining between them. Germline V gene data show CDR1 as DFQATT and CDR2 as SNEGSKA (reference sequence). The CDR3 reads CSAPAGRGNSPLHF. CDR3 sequence (DNA): TGCAGTGCCCCTGCGGGTAGGGGGAATTCACCCCTCCACTTT.

V gene TRBV20-1 combines with J gene TRBJ1-2; 11 nucleotides match TRBD1. The CDR3 extends over 15 amino acids. Losses at the gene ends were 2 bases for V and 7 bases for J; bases not matched to a gene: 9. CDR1 DFQATT and CDR2 SNEGSKA come from the germline V gene (reference sequence). The chain's CDR3 is CSARPPTGTGGGYTF. CDR3 coding DNA: TGCAGTGCTAGACCCCCAACCGGGACAGGGGGTGGCTACACCTTC.

The chain joins TRBV30 to TRBJ1-1; the D is unclear. V was clipped by 0 bases and J by 6 bases, with 5 bases between them. CDR1 is GTSNPN and CDR2 is SVGIG in the germline V gene (reference sequence). The CDR3 runs to 11 residues. CDR3 loop: CAWSVAPEAFF. CDR3 in DNA: TGTGCCTGGAGTGTGGCTCCTGAAGCTTTCTTT.

This clonotype was detected a few times. The rearrangement links TRBV24-1 to TRBJ2-3; 12 bases agree with TRBD2. This CDR3 region has 15 residues. J lost 4 bases, V lost 6 bases, and 4 bases had no gene match. Germline CDR1 is KGHDR and CDR2 is SFDVKD. The CDR3 sequence: CATSLAGGHPDTQYF. DNA of the CDR3: TGTGCCACCAGTCTAGCGGGGGGGCATCCAGATACGCAGTATTTT.

The chain's CDR3 is CASSPGQGRPLHF. For the CDR3, the DNA is TGCGCCAGCAGCCCCGGACAGGGGAGGCCCCTCCACTTT. This sequence joins TRBV5-1 and TRBJ1-6, with 9 bases aligning to TRBD1. The CDR3 has 13 residues. Germline V lookup: CDR1 SGHRS, CDR2 YFSETQ. V trimming: 4 bases; J trimming: 13 bases; junction bases outside the gene matches: 6.

V is TRBV9 and J is TRBJ2-7; 11 bases map to TRBD2. V shed 4 bases, J shed 2 bases, and the junction held 11 bases outside the gene matches. CDR3 length equals 17 residues. The germline gives CDR1 SGDLS, CDR2 YYNGEE. In DNA form, the CDR3 reads TGTGCCAGCAGCCCTCGACCTAATAGCGGGAGGGCCTACGAGCAGTACTTC. It translates to CASSPRPNSGRAYEQYF.

The chain employs TRBV7-6 and TRBJ2-2, with a tentative D call TRBD1 (6 bases). Germline loops: CDR1 SGHVS, CDR2 FNYEAQ. Trimming cost V 5 bases and J 4 bases, with 14 bases left between them. This CDR3 is built from 15 residues. The CDR3 nucleotides are TGTGCCAGCAGCCACCAAAACAGGGTCACCGGGGAGCTGTTTTTT. Its translation: CASSHQNRVTGELFF.

The V gene is TRBV28, the J gene TRBJ1-6; D unclear. The CDR3 is made up of 13 amino acids. Trimming pared 7 bases from V and 7 bases from J, leaving 11 bases between. Germline V gives CDR1 MDHEN, CDR2 SYDVKM. The CDR3 region is CASTWSRNSPLHF. The CDR3 nucleotides read TGTGCCAGCACTTGGTCTCGGAATTCACCCCTCCACTTT. The full variable domain, its missing parts supplied by reference TRBV28 and TRBJ1-6, is DVKVTQSSRYLVKRTGEKVFLECVQDMDHENMFWYRQDPGLGLRLIYFSYDVKMKEKGDIPEGYSVSREKKERFSLILESASTNQTSMYLCASTWSRNSPLHFGNGTRLTVT.

V is TRBV4-1 and J is TRBJ2-7; no clear D. V was shortened by 4 bases and J by 2 bases, with 21 bases between the two germline ends. The CDR3 has 17 amino acids. Germline V CDR1 and CDR2: MGHRA, YSYEKL. The CDR3 DNA reads TGCGCCAGCAGCCCTCGGGCGGATGTCGGACGCACCTACGAGCAGTACTTC. It encodes CASSPRADVGRTYEQYF.

The chain carries TRBV6-1 and TRBJ1-5; D is unresolved. The germline gives CDR1 MNHNS, CDR2 SASEGT. The V and J ends lost 6 bases and 2 bases respectively, with 8 bases between them. This CDR3 is 13 amino acids long. For the CDR3, the DNA is TGTGCCAGCAGCCCCCCTGGCAATCAGCCCCAGCATTTT. Protein: CASSPPGNQPQHF.

This clonotype was counted a few times. The chain has TRBV5-1 and TRBJ2-7, with TRBD2 identical over 11 bases. With 3 bases clipped from V and 5 bases from J, the junction kept 22 bases outside the gene matches. Germline V gene data show CDR1 as SGHRS and CDR2 as YFSETQ. The CDR3 spans 20 residues. CDR3 sequence (DNA): TGCGCCAGCAGCTGGCGTGGCACCACCTCTAGTAGCGGGAGGGCCCACGAGCAGTACTTC. Residues: CASSWRGTTSSSGRAHEQYF.

This clonotype was recorded a few times. J is TRBJ1-2 and V is TRBV6-5; D might be TRBD1 (5 bases). V was pared by 2 bases and J by 2 bases, with 15 bases between. Germline CDR1 reads MNHEY; CDR2 reads SVGAGI. This CDR3 is 16 amino acids long. CDR3 nucleotide sequence: TGTGCCAGCAGTTACGGTATAGGGGTACGGAACTATGGCTACACCTTC. Translating it yields CASSYGIGVRNYGYTF.